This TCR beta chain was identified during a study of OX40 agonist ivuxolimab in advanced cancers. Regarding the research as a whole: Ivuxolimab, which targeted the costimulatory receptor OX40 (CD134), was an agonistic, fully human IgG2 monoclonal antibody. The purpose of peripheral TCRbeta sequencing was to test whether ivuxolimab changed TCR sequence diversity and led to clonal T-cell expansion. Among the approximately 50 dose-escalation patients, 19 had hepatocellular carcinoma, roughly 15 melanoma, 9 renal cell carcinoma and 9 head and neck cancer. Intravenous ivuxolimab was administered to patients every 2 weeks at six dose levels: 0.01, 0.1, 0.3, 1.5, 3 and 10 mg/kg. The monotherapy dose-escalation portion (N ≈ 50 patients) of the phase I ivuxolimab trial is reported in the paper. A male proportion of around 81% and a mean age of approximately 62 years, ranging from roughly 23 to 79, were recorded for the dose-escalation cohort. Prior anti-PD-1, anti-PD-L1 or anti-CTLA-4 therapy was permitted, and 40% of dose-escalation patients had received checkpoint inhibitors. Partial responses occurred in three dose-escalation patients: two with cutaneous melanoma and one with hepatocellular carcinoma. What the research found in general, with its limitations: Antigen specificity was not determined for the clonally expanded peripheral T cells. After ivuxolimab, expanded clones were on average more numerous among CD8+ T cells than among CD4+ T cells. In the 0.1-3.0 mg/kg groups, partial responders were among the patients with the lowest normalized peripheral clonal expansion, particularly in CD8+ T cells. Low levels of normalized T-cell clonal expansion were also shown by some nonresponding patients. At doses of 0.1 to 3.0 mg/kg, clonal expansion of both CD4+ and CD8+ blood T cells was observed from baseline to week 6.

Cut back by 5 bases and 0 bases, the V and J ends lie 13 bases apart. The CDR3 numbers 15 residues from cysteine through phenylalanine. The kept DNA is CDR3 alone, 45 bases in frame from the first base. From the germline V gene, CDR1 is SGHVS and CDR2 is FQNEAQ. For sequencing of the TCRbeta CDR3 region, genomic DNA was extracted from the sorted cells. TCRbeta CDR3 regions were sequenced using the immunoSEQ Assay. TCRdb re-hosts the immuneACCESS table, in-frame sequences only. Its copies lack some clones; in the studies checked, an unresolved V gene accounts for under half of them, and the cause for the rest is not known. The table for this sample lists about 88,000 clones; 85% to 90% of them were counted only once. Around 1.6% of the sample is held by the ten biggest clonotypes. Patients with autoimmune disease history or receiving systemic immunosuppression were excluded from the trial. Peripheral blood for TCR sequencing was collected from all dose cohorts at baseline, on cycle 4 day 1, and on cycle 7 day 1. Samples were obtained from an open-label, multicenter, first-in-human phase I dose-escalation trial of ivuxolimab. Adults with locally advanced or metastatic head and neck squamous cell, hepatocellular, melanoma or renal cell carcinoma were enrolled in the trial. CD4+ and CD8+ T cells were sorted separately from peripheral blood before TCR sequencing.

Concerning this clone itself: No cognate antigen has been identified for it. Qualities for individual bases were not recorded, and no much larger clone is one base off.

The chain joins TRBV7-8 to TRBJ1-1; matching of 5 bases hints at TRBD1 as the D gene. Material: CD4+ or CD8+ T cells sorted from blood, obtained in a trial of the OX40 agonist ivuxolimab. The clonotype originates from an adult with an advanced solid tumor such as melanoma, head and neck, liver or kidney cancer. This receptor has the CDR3 CASSRGTLMNTEAFF. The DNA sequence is TGTGCCAGCAGCCGAGGGACCCTCATGAACACTGAAGCTTTCTTT.